These T cell receptor beta chains were read from a single sample in a study of early T cells in non-severe SARS-CoV-2 infection. TCRdb itself ran the 5' RACE reads through MiXCR, one entry per CDR3 protein. The sample contains tens of thousands of distinct CDR3 sequences, about an eighth of which appear only once. Sequencing used whole blood. The source of these receptors is an adult who was a healthcare worker with PCR-confirmed SARS-CoV-2 infection or an uninfected control (not recorded which). The CDR3 runs from the conserved cysteine through the conserved F or W. D genes are given only for firm matches. Only part of the rows carry a size: once, few, many, or a class if the clone is expanded.

j_gene	abundance	v_gene	d_gene	len	CDR3aa	CDR3nt
TRBJ2-7	many	TRBV6-2/TRBV6-3	.	14	CASSYTRTAYEQYF	TGTGCCAGCAGTTACACTAGGACAGCCTACGAGCAGTACTTC
TRBJ2-2	many	TRBV7-8	.	15	CASSLEFNGFRELFF	TGTGCCAGCAGCTTAGAATTTAATGGGTTTCGGGAGCTGTTTTTT
TRBJ2-1	few	TRBV6-5	TRBD2	16	CASSPAWAGGYNEQFF	TGTGCCAGCAGTCCCGCCTGGGCGGGAGGTTACAATGAGCAGTTCTTC
TRBJ2-6	.	TRBV6-5	.	15	CATKGDFSGANVLTF	TGTGCCACAAAAGGGGATTTCTCTGGGGCCAACGTCCTGACTTTC
TRBJ2-2	.	TRBV5-1	.	14	CASSSRVGTGELFF	TGCGCCAGCAGTTCCAGGGTGGGCACCGGGGAGCTGTTTTTT
TRBJ2-7	few	TRBV6-5	TRBD2	14	CASSRSGRTGEQYF	TGTGCCAGCAGCCGTAGCGGGAGGACGGGGGAGCAGTACTTC
TRBJ1-3	few	TRBV12-3/TRBV12-4	TRBD1	20	CASWPLSAGTGVDRGNTIYF	TGTGCCAGCTGGCCCCTTTCAGCCGGGACAGGGGTGGACCGTGGAAACACCATATATTTT
TRBJ2-2	few	TRBV19	TRBD1	16	CASSIVTGTGPGELFF	TGTGCCAGTAGTATAGTTACCGGGACAGGGCCCGGGGAGCTGTTTTTT
TRBJ2-7	.	TRBV11-2	TRBD1	14	CASSPGTGLHEQYF	TGTGCCAGCAGCCCCGGGACAGGGCTCCACGAGCAGTACTTC
TRBJ2-1	few	TRBV29-1	.	15	CSVEDLRSSYNEQFF	TGCAGCGTTGAAGATCTAAGGAGCTCCTACAATGAGCAGTTCTTC
TRBJ2-3	.	TRBV6-6	TRBD2	17	CASSSSGLAGEIDTQYF	TGTGCCAGCAGTTCCTCGGGGCTAGCGGGAGAGATAGATACGCAGTATTTT
TRBJ2-7	.	TRBV18	.	14	CASSQDGLYIEQYF	TGTGCCAGCTCACAAGACGGCCTCTACATCGAGCAGTACTTC